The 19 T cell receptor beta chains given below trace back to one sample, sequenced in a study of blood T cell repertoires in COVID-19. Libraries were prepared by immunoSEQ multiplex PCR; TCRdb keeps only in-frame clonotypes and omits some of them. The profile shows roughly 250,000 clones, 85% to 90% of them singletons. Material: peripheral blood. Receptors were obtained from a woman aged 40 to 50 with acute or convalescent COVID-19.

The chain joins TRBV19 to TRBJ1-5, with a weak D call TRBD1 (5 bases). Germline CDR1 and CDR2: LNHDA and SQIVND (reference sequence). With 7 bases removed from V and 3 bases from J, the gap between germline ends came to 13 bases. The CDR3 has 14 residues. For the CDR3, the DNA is TGTGCCAGTATTCCCTTAGGGGTCAATCAGCCCCAGCATTTT. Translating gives CASIPLGVNQPQHF.

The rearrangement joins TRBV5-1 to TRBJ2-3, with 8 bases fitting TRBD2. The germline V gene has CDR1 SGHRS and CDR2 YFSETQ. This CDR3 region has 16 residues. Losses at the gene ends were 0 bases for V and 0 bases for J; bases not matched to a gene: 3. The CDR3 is CASSLGTSTSTDTQYF. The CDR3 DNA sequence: TGCGCCAGCAGCTTGGGGACTAGCACGAGCACAGATACGCAGTATTTT.

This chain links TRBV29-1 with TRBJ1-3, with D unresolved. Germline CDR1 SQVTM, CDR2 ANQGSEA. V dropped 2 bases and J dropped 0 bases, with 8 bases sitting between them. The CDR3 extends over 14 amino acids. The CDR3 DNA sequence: TGCAGCGTTGAATCGGAGAGCTCTGGAAACACCATATATTTT. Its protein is CSVESESSGNTIYF.

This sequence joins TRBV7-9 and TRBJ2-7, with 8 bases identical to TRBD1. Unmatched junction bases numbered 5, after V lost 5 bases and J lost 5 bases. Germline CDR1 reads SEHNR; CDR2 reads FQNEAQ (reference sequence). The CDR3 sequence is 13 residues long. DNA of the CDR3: TGTGCCAGCAGCCATTCAGGGGGCGACGAGCAGTACGTC. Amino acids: CASSHSGGDEQYV.

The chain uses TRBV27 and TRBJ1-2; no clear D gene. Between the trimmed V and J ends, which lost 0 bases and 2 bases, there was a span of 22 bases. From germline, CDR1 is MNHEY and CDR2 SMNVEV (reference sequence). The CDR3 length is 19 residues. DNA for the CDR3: TGTGCCAGCAGTTTATCTATTAGTATCACGGGGAGAGGAAACTATGGCTACACCTTC. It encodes CASSLSISITGRGNYGYTF.

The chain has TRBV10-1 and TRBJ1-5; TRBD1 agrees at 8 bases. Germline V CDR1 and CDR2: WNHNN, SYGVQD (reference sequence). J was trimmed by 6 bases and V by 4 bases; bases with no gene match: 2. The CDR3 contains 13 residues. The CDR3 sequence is CASSGQGSQPQHF. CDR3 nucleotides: TGCGCCAGCAGTGGACAGGGGAGTCAGCCCCAGCATTTT.

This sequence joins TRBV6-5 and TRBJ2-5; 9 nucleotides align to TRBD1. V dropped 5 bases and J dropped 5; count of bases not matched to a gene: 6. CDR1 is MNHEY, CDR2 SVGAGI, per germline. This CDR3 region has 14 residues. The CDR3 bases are TGTGCCAGCAGTCAGGGACAGGGAGGGGAGACCCAGTACTTC. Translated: CASSQGQGGETQYF.

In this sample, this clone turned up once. This chain's CDR3 is CASIMTSGGNNEQFF. The CDR3 DNA is TGTGCCAGCATTATGACTAGCGGGGGGAACAATGAGCAGTTCTTC. The chain carries TRBV2 and TRBJ2-1; 13 bases agree with TRBD2. Germline V gives CDR1 SNHLY, CDR2 FYNNEI. The CDR3 loop spans 15 amino acids. The J segment lost 5 bases and the V segment lost 7 bases, leaving 5 bases of the junction unmatched.

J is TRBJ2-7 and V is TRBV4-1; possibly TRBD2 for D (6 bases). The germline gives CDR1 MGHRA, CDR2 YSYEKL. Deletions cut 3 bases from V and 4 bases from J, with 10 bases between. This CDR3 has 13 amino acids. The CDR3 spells CASSQPGGYEQYV. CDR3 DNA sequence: TGCGCCAGCAGCCAGCCCGGGGGATACGAGCAGTACGTC.

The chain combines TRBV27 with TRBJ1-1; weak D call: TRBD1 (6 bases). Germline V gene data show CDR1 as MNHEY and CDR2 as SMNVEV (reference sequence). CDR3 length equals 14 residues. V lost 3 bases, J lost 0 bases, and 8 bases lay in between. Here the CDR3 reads CASSFGTMNTEAFF. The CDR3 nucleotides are TGTGCCAGCAGTTTCGGGACAATGAACACTGAAGCTTTCTTT.

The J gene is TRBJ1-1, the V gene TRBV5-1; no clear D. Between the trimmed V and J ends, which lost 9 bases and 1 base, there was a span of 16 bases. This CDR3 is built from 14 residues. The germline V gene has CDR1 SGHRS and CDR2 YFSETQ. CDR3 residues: CATYPGSSNTEAFF. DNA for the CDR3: TGCGCCACCTACCCAGGCTCTTCGAACACTGAAGCTTTCTTT.

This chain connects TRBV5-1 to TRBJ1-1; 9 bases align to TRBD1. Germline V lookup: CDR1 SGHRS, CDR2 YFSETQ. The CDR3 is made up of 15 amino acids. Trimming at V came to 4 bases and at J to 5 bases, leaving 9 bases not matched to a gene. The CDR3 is CASSNLGTGITEAFF. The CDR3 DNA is TGCGCCAGCAGCAATCTCGGGACAGGGATAACTGAAGCTTTCTTT.

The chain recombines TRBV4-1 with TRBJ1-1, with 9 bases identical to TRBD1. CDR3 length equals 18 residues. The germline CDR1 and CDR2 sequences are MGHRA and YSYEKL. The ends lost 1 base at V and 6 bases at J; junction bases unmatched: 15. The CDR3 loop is CASSQVPFSGQGMPEAFF. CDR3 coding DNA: TGCGCCAGCAGCCAAGTGCCCTTTTCTGGACAGGGGATGCCTGAAGCTTTCTTT.

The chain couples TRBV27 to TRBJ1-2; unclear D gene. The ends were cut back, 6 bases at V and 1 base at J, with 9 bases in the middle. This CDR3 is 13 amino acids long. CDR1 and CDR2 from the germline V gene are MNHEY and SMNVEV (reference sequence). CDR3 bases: TGTGCCAGCAGACCCGGGGTTAACTATGGCTACACCTTC. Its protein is CASRPGVNYGYTF.

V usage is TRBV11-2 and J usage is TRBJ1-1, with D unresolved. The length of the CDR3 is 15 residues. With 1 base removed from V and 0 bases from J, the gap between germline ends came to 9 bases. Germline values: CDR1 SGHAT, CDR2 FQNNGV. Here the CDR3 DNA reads TGTGCCAGCAGCTTAGGGGAGATAATGAACACTGAAGCTTTCTTT. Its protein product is CASSLGEIMNTEAFF.

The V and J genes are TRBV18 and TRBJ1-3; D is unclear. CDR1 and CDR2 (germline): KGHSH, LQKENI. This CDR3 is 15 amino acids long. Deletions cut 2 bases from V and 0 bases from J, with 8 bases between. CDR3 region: CASSPRQGSGNTIYF. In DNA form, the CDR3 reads TGTGCCAGCTCACCAAGACAAGGCTCTGGAAACACCATATATTTT.

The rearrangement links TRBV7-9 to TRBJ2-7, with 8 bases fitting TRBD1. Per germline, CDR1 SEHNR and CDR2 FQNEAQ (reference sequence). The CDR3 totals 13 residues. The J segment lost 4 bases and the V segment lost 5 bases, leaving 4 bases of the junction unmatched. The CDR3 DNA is TGTGCCAGCAGCCCGGGGACAGGTTACGAGCAGTACGTC. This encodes CASSPGTGYEQYV.

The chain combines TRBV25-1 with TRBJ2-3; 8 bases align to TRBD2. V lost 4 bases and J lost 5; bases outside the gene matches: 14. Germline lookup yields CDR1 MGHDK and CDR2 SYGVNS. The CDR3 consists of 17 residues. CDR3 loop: CASSAPRGAGARDTQYF. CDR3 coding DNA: TGTGCCAGCAGTGCCCCCAGGGGAGCGGGGGCTAGAGATACGCAGTATTTT.

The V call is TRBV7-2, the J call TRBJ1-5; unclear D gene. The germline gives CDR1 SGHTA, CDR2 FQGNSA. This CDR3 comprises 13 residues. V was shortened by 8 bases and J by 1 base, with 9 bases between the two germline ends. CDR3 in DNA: TGTGCCAGCTCCGCGGTGAGCAATCAGCCCCAGCATTTT. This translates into CASSAVSNQPQHF.